Listed below are T cell receptor beta chains from one sample, sequenced in a study of T cells after yellow fever vaccination. TCRdb analysed the 5' RACE reads with MiXCR anew, one entry per CDR3 protein. Here the sample spans 450,000 to 600,000 distinct CDR3 sequences, about a sixth being singletons. Source: PBMCs, taken 4 to 5 days after the first yellow fever vaccination. The receptors here all came from a man between 18 and 29 years old who received the YFV17D yellow fever vaccine. Both conserved end residues are part of each CDR3. Each record gives: D gene, J gene, V gene, clone size, CDR3 protein, CDR3 DNA. D genes are given only for firm matches. The listing skips clone size in some rows; elsewhere it reads once, few, many or a size class.

D gene: TRBD1; J gene: TRBJ1-3; V gene: TRBV9; clone size: many; CDR3 protein: CASSVEGTAGNTIYF; CDR3 DNA: TGTGCCAGCAGCGTAGAGGGGACAGCTGGAAACACCATATATTTT
D gene: .; J gene: TRBJ1-5; V gene: TRBV5-5; clone size: .; CDR3 protein: CASSLVVATGGQPQHF; CDR3 DNA: TGTGCCAGCAGCTTGGTGGTGGCAACCGGCGGACAGCCCCAGCATTTT
D gene: .; J gene: TRBJ2-7; V gene: TRBV4-2; clone size: .; CDR3 protein: CASSQEGAYRSSYEQYF; CDR3 DNA: TGTGCCAGCAGCCAAGAAGGTGCCTACCGAAGCTCCTACGAGCAGTACTTC
D gene: TRBD1; J gene: TRBJ1-4; V gene: TRBV5-4; clone size: .; CDR3 protein: CASSLIPQGAKEKLFF; CDR3 DNA: TGTGCCAGCAGCTTGATACCACAGGGGGCAAAGGAAAAACTGTTTTTT
D gene: TRBD1; J gene: TRBJ2-2; V gene: TRBV20-1; clone size: .; CDR3 protein: CSARDPTGGLDTGELFF; CDR3 DNA: TGCAGTGCTAGAGACCCGACAGGGGGCTTGGACACCGGGGAGCTGTTTTTT
D gene: .; J gene: TRBJ1-3; V gene: TRBV6-1; clone size: few; CDR3 protein: CASSVFDGVSGNTIYF; CDR3 DNA: TGTGCCAGCAGTGTATTTGACGGTGTCTCTGGAAACACCATATATTTT
D gene: .; J gene: TRBJ2-2; V gene: TRBV20-1; clone size: few; CDR3 protein: CSAYFQPGELFF; CDR3 DNA: TGCAGTGCTTACTTTCAACCCGGGGAGCTGTTTTTT
D gene: .; J gene: TRBJ2-3; V gene: TRBV5-1; clone size: .; CDR3 protein: CASSLAGLNLPDTQYF; CDR3 DNA: TGCGCCAGCAGCTTGGCCGGCCTAAATTTGCCAGATACGCAGTATTTT
D gene: .; J gene: TRBJ1-5; V gene: TRBV6-2/TRBV6-3; clone size: .; CDR3 protein: CASSYMGVLQPQHF; CDR3 DNA: TGTGCCAGCAGTTATATGGGGGTTTTGCAGCCCCAGCATTTT
D gene: .; J gene: TRBJ1-2; V gene: TRBV4-1; clone size: few; CDR3 protein: CASSQRTTHPIYGYTF; CDR3 DNA: TGCGCCAGCAGCCAAAGGACGACGCACCCGATTTATGGCTACACCTTC
D gene: .; J gene: TRBJ1-5; V gene: TRBV7-9; clone size: .; CDR3 protein: CASSLGGVQPQHF; CDR3 DNA: TGTGCCAGCAGTTTAGGTGGGGTCCAGCCCCAGCATTTT
D gene: .; J gene: TRBJ1-1; V gene: TRBV28; clone size: many; CDR3 protein: CASSFRGSEAFF; CDR3 DNA: TGTGCCAGCAGTTTTCGGGGGAGTGAAGCTTTCTTT
D gene: .; J gene: TRBJ2-5; V gene: TRBV6-5; clone size: .; CDR3 protein: CASSYSPLAVGQETQYF; CDR3 DNA: TGTGCCAGCAGTTACTCTCCTCTTGCGGTGGGGCAAGAGACCCAGTACTTC
D gene: .; J gene: TRBJ1-4; V gene: TRBV7-2; clone size: few; CDR3 protein: CASRRVPNEKLFF; CDR3 DNA: TGTGCCAGCAGGAGGGTGCCTAATGAAAAACTGTTTTTT
D gene: .; J gene: TRBJ2-7; V gene: TRBV7-9; clone size: .; CDR3 protein: CASSLAMTLWDSYEQYF; CDR3 DNA: TGTGCCAGCAGCTTAGCGATGACGCTCTGGGACTCCTACGAGCAGTACTTC
D gene: TRBD2; J gene: TRBJ2-1; V gene: TRBV20-1; clone size: .; CDR3 protein: CSATPTSGGSGNEQFF; CDR3 DNA: TGCAGTGCTACCCCGACTAGCGGGGGGAGCGGGAATGAGCAGTTCTTC
D gene: .; J gene: TRBJ1-1; V gene: TRBV21-1; clone size: .; CDR3 protein: CASSTRTNGSTEAFF; CDR3 DNA: TGTGCCAGCAGCACCCGGACAAATGGGAGCACTGAAGCTTTCTTT
D gene: .; J gene: TRBJ2-1; V gene: TRBV24-1; clone size: .; CDR3 protein: CATSEAGFPEQFF; CDR3 DNA: TGTGCCACCAGTGAGGCAGGGTTTCCGGAGCAGTTCTTC
D gene: .; J gene: TRBJ1-1; V gene: TRBV4-2; clone size: .; CDR3 protein: CASSRFSYGREGESTEAFF; CDR3 DNA: TGTGCCAGCAGCCGATTTTCCTACGGTAGGGAGGGAGAGTCGACTGAAGCTTTCTTT
D gene: .; J gene: TRBJ2-5; V gene: TRBV7-9; clone size: .; CDR3 protein: CASSPTIDRETQYF; CDR3 DNA: TGTGCCAGCAGCCCGACGATAGATAGGGAGACCCAGTACTTC
D gene: .; J gene: TRBJ1-4; V gene: TRBV5-6; clone size: .; CDR3 protein: CASSLSRRADNEKLFF; CDR3 DNA: TGTGCCAGCAGCTTGTCTCGAAGGGCAGACAATGAAAAACTGTTTTTT
D gene: .; J gene: TRBJ2-1; V gene: TRBV5-1; clone size: .; CDR3 protein: CASSFISWSSYNEQFF; CDR3 DNA: TGCGCCAGCAGCTTTATTAGCTGGAGCTCCTACAATGAGCAGTTCTTC
D gene: .; J gene: TRBJ2-2; V gene: TRBV6-2/TRBV6-3; clone size: few; CDR3 protein: CASSYLHITADAGELFF; CDR3 DNA: TGTGCCAGCAGTTATCTTCATATCACAGCCGATGCCGGGGAGCTGTTTTTT
D gene: TRBD1; J gene: TRBJ2-1; V gene: TRBV29-1; clone size: many; CDR3 protein: CSVLGHRGDYNEQFF; CDR3 DNA: TGCAGCGTGCTGGGTCACAGGGGGGACTACAATGAGCAGTTCTTC
D gene: .; J gene: TRBJ1-4; V gene: TRBV4-1; clone size: few; CDR3 protein: CASSQVYGGNEKLFF; CDR3 DNA: TGCGCCAGCAGCCAAGTCTATGGGGGGAATGAAAAACTGTTTTTT
D gene: TRBD1; J gene: TRBJ1-2; V gene: TRBV6-5; clone size: .; CDR3 protein: CASGYPAQGTNYGYTF; CDR3 DNA: TGTGCCAGCGGGTACCCAGCACAGGGGACTAACTATGGCTACACCTTC
D gene: TRBD2; J gene: TRBJ2-5; V gene: TRBV9; clone size: .; CDR3 protein: CASGPPAGGPQETQYF; CDR3 DNA: TGTGCCAGCGGGCCTCCAGCGGGGGGTCCTCAAGAGACCCAGTACTTC
D gene: .; J gene: TRBJ2-1; V gene: TRBV6-5; clone size: .; CDR3 protein: CASSYRVFQTYNEQFF; CDR3 DNA: TGTGCCAGCAGTTACCGGGTCTTCCAGACTTACAATGAGCAGTTCTTC
D gene: TRBD1; J gene: TRBJ1-1; V gene: TRBV5-1; clone size: .; CDR3 protein: CASRKQGVDAEAFF; CDR3 DNA: TGCGCCAGCAGGAAACAGGGGGTCGACGCTGAAGCTTTCTTT
D gene: .; J gene: TRBJ1-2; V gene: TRBV20-1; clone size: .; CDR3 protein: CSARDDGYNYGYTF; CDR3 DNA: TGCAGTGCTAGAGATGACGGGTATAACTATGGCTACACCTTC
D gene: .; J gene: TRBJ2-1; V gene: TRBV7-8; clone size: .; CDR3 protein: CASSHAGPVDGYNEQFF; CDR3 DNA: TGTGCCAGCAGCCACGCAGGACCCGTGGACGGGTACAATGAGCAGTTCTTC
D gene: .; J gene: TRBJ2-1; V gene: TRBV7-9; clone size: few; CDR3 protein: CASSLFRVEGEQFF; CDR3 DNA: TGTGCCAGCAGCTTATTTCGGGTAGAGGGTGAGCAGTTCTTC
D gene: .; J gene: TRBJ1-3; V gene: TRBV5-1; clone size: .; CDR3 protein: CASSSNIQGSGNTIYF; CDR3 DNA: TGCGCCAGCAGCTCGAACATACAGGGATCTGGAAACACCATATATTTT
D gene: .; J gene: TRBJ2-7; V gene: TRBV3-1; clone size: .; CDR3 protein: CASSQGLASYEQYF; CDR3 DNA: TGTGCCAGCAGCCAAGGGCTAGCATCCTACGAGCAGTACTTC
D gene: .; J gene: TRBJ2-5; V gene: TRBV29-1; clone size: few; CDR3 protein: CSVEVLRRETQYF; CDR3 DNA: TGCAGCGTTGAAGTACTGCGACGCGAGACCCAGTACTTC
D gene: .; J gene: TRBJ1-6; V gene: TRBV11-1; clone size: .; CDR3 protein: CASSLTGPGSPLHF; CDR3 DNA: TGTGCCAGCAGCTTAACAGGGCCGGGGTCACCCCTCCACTTT
D gene: .; J gene: TRBJ2-3; V gene: TRBV18; clone size: .; CDR3 protein: CASSPNGRNWDTQYF; CDR3 DNA: TGTGCCAGCTCACCCAACGGACGGAATTGGGATACGCAGTATTTT
D gene: .; J gene: TRBJ2-3; V gene: TRBV4-1; clone size: .; CDR3 protein: CASSPTLTQSGTDTQYF; CDR3 DNA: TGCGCCAGCAGCCCAACCCTAACTCAGTCCGGCACAGATACGCAGTATTTT